This TCR beta chain was profiled in a study of CD8+CD57+ T cells in acquired aplastic anemia. In the study overall: DNA per sorted CD4+ or CD8+ sample ranged 0.2 to 27.4 ug, averaging around 3 ug. General observations from the study: Patient and control CD8+ Simpson's diversity was not significantly different.

CD8+CD57+ cell expansion had been shown by flow cytometry in patients chosen for sequencing. Patients were treatment-naive when blood was sampled. CDR3 and TCR beta VDJ profiling relied on a genomic DNA template. One entry per CDR3 protein, called by TCRdb with MiXCR from the reads. The table lists around 200,000 distinct CDR3 sequences, around 49% of them singletons. Trimming removed 6 bases from V and 7 bases from J, with 13 bases in between. The CDR3 spans 13 residues. This clonotype showed up many times. Antigen specificity is unknown. The sequencing input was sorted CD4+, CD8+, or CD8+CD57+ T cells (not recorded which) from PBMCs. The TCR was taken from a human donor with aplastic anemia. The chain carries TRBV12-3 or TRBV12-4 and TRBJ1-5, with unresolved D. CDR3 nucleotide sequence: TGTGCCAGCAGCTCGGTTGGGCGGCAGCCCCAGCATTTT. Protein sequence: CASSSVGRQPQHF.